The rows below give T cell receptor beta chains drawn from one sample of a study of CD8 T cells in Susac syndrome. TCRdb ran MiXCR on the immunoSEQ multiplex PCR reads and lists one entry per CDR3 protein. This sample has a few hundred thousand distinct CDR3 sequences, with about 95% found just once. The sample consisted of CD4+ T cells from PBMCs. Every receptor here comes from a human donor with multiple sclerosis. Both conserved end residues are trimmed from each CDR3.

v_gene: TRBV27; len: 11; CDR3aa: ASSLERGSPLH
v_gene: TRBV11-2; len: 13; CDR3aa: ASSSLAGGPNEQF
v_gene: TRBV12-3/TRBV12-4; len: 12; CDR3aa: ASSTDRINNEQF
v_gene: TRBV29-1; len: 9; CDR3aa: SVAEVGEQY
v_gene: TRBV18; len: 12; CDR3aa: ASSGSGSTDTQY
v_gene: TRBV9; len: 13; CDR3aa: ASSVGTSGNSVQF
v_gene: TRBV15; len: 11; CDR3aa: ATRREGTYEQY
v_gene: TRBV3-1; len: 12; CDR3aa: ASSQVVMGSPQY
v_gene: TRBV6-5; len: 13; CDR3aa: ASSYGGIHSNEQF
v_gene: TRBV20-1; len: 11; CDR3aa: SASAHVGYGYT
v_gene: TRBV5-1; len: 9; CDR3aa: ASGAANEQF
v_gene: TRBV20-1; len: 12; CDR3aa: SASRAGSLEKLF